This is a list of T cell receptor beta chains from one sample in a study of blood T cell repertoires in COVID-19. The assay was immunoSEQ multiplex PCR, and TCRdb's table has in-frame clones only and misses some. The profile shows about 150,000 clones, around 85% of them singletons. Sequencing was carried out using PBMCs or T cells enriched from blood (not recorded which). These receptor sequences come from a man between 45 and 60 years old who had recovered from COVID-19. The CDR3 runs from the conserved cysteine through the conserved F or W. The D gene is left open where the match is weak. Some rows have no size entry. The others give once, few or many, or a class for an expanded clone.

CDR3nt,CDR3aa,abundance,d_gene,v_gene,j_gene
TGTGCCAGCAGCCCCGCCCCGGGACAGGGGTATGAAAAACTGTTTTTT,CASSPAPGQGYEKLFF,-,TRBD1,TRBV5-4,TRBJ1-4
TGTGCCAGCAGCTTAGAGGGGACAGGAGGCGGCGGAGCTTTCTTT,CASSLEGTGGGGAFF,-,TRBD1,TRBV11-2,TRBJ1-1
TGCGCCAGCAGTGAGTACGGCGGACAGGGGGCTGAAGCTTTCTTT,CASSEYGGQGAEAFF,-,TRBD1,TRBV10-2,TRBJ1-1
TGTGCCAGCAGCCTAGTAGCGGGGGGGCGAGAGACCCAGTACTTC,CASSLVAGGRETQYF,-,TRBD2,TRBV7-2,TRBJ2-5
TGCGCCAGCAGCCAGACAGGGGAGGGTGAAAAACTGTTTTTT,CASSQTGEGEKLFF,few,TRBD1,TRBV4-1,TRBJ1-4
TGCGCCAGCAGCCAAGCCTTACCAGGGATCTCTGGAAACACCATATATTTT,CASSQALPGISGNTIYF,few,-,TRBV4-3,TRBJ1-3
TGTGCCAGCAATAGCGGGGGGCGCACAGATACGCAGTATTTT,CASNSGGRTDTQYF,-,TRBD2,TRBV28,TRBJ2-3
TGTGCCAGCAGCGTAGCGGGGAACTATAATTCACCCCTCCACTTT,CASSVAGNYNSPLHF,once,-,TRBV9,TRBJ1-6
TGTGCCAGCAGGGGACAGGGCGGCACCGGGGAGCTGTTTTTT,CASRGQGGTGELFF,-,TRBD1,TRBV28,TRBJ2-2
TGTGCCTGGAGTGTAGGGACAAGTTATAATGAAAAACTGTTTTTT,CAWSVGTSYNEKLFF,-,-,TRBV30,TRBJ1-4
TGCGCCAGCAGTCTCCAAGACAGGTTCGTCAGCAATCAGCCCCAGCATTTT,CASSLQDRFVSNQPQHF,-,-,TRBV23-1,TRBJ1-5
TGCGCCAGCAGCTTGACAGGGGGCCCAAACTATGGCTACACCTTC,CASSLTGGPNYGYTF,-,TRBD1,TRBV5-1,TRBJ1-2
TGTGCCAGCAGCGCCAGGAGCAATCAGCCCCAGCATTTT,CASSARSNQPQHF,-,-,TRBV9,TRBJ1-5
TGTGCCAGCAGCGTCCGCCGCGATCAGCCCCAGCATTTT,CASSVRRDQPQHF,-,-,TRBV7-2,TRBJ1-5
TGTGCCAGCAGCCGGGACACGGGCAATCAGCCCCAGCATTTT,CASSRDTGNQPQHF,-,-,TRBV7-8,TRBJ1-5
TGCGCCAGCAGGGCCCCCCCTTTGAACACTGAAGCTTTCTTT,CASRAPPLNTEAFF,few,-,TRBV5-1,TRBJ1-1
TGTGCCAGCTCACCGGTGACAGGGTACGGGGAGCAGTACTTC,CASSPVTGYGEQYF,-,TRBD1,TRBV18,TRBJ2-7
TGCGCCAGCAGCCAATGGGACAAGAACACTGAAGCTTTCTTT,CASSQWDKNTEAFF,-,-,TRBV4-1,TRBJ1-1
TGTGCCTGGAGTGTAGGTACAGCCTATGGCTACACCTTC,CAWSVGTAYGYTF,-,-,TRBV30,TRBJ1-2
TGTGCCAGCAGCTCGGCACGTGACAGGGGAGCAAATGAAAAACTGTTTTTT,CASSSARDRGANEKLFF,-,TRBD1,TRBV5-4,TRBJ1-4
TGTGCCAGCAGCCCAGACCGCTACGAGCAGTACTTC,CASSPDRYEQYF,-,-,TRBV3-1/TRBV3-2,TRBJ2-7
TGTGCCAGCAGCTTGGTAGACAGGGAGGGCTACACCTTC,CASSLVDREGYTF,-,TRBD1,TRBV11-2,TRBJ1-2
TGTGCCAGCAGCCCCGGGACTACAGGCACCGGGGAGCTGTTTTTT,CASSPGTTGTGELFF,-,TRBD2,TRBV6-5,TRBJ2-2
TGTGCCAGCAGCCCAAGGCTCCTAGCGGGGGAAGAGACCCAGTACTTC,CASSPRLLAGEETQYF,-,TRBD2,TRBV5-8,TRBJ2-5
TGTGCCAGCGCTAAACAGGGGGCTCAAAGTTCACCCCTCCACTTT,CASAKQGAQSSPLHF,few,TRBD1,TRBV2,TRBJ1-6